Listed below are T cell receptor beta chains from one sample, sequenced in a study of cytomegalovirus exposure and HLA in healthy donors. The method was immunoSEQ multiplex PCR; TCRdb's version includes in-frame clones alone and lacks a portion of them. The data contain some 150,000 clones, around three quarters of them singletons. The sequencing sample was made of PBMCs. Receptors were obtained from a middle-aged man in good health and CMV-seropositive. The CDR3 runs from the conserved cysteine through the conserved F or W. The D gene is left open where the match is weak. The listing skips clone size in some rows; elsewhere it reads once, few, many or a size class.

>TRBJ2-7|TRBV6-6|NA|NA
TGTGCCAGCAGAAGCTCGGGACAATCAAGGGAGCAGTACTTC
CASRSSGQSREQYF
>TRBJ2-7|TRBV7-2|NA|TRBD2
TGTGCCAGCCAACTAGCGGGGGCCTACGAGCAGTACTTC
CASQLAGAYEQYF
>TRBJ2-5|TRBV5-1|NA|TRBD1
TGCGCCAGCAATCCGGGACAGCTGAAAGAGACCCAGTACTTC
CASNPGQLKETQYF
>TRBJ2-7|TRBV11-2|NA|NA
TGTGCCAGCAGCTTCGAGGTGGCGTACGAGCAGTACTTC
CASSFEVAYEQYF
>TRBJ2-7|TRBV2|NA|TRBD1
TGTGCCAGCAGGAACCAGGGGGCGGGTATTTACGAGCAGTACTTC
CASRNQGAGIYEQYF
>TRBJ2-7|TRBV6-1|NA|NA
TGTGCCAGCATGTACTACGAGCAGTACTTC
CASMYYEQYF
>TRBJ2-1|TRBV19|NA|NA
TGTGCCAGTAGTATCGTTCAGTACAATGAGCAGTTCTTC
CASSIVQYNEQFF
>TRBJ1-1|TRBV14|NA|TRBD1
TGTGCCAGCAGCCGCAGGGGGACTGAAGCTTTCTTT
CASSRRGTEAFF
>TRBJ1-2|TRBV25-1|NA|NA
TGTGCCAGCAGTGAATACGCTAACTATGGCTACACCTTC
CASSEYANYGYTF
>TRBJ1-2|TRBV5-8|few|NA
TGTGCCAGCAGGCCGGGTGGCAACTATGGCTACACCTTC
CASRPGGNYGYTF
>TRBJ2-7|TRBV9|NA|TRBD2
TGTGCCAGCAGCGTGGGAGGGCAGAGCTCCTACGAGCAGTACTTC
CASSVGGQSSYEQYF
>TRBJ2-1|TRBV5-1|NA|TRBD2
TGCGCCAGCAGCCATACTAGCGGACGCTACAATGAGCAGTTCTTC
CASSHTSGRYNEQFF
>TRBJ1-5|TRBV6-1|few|TRBD1
TGTGCCAGCAGCCAGGACAGGCATGGCAATCAGCCCCAGCATTTT
CASSQDRHGNQPQHF
>TRBJ1-1|TRBV6-1|NA|NA
TGTGCCAGCAGTGAAGGGGAAGGGGGCACTGAAGCTTTCTTT
CASSEGEGGTEAFF
>TRBJ1-2|TRBV5-6|NA|TRBD1
TGTGCCAGCAGCCCCACAGGGGAGTATGGCTACACCTTC
CASSPTGEYGYTF
>TRBJ2-3|TRBV6-1|NA|NA
TGTGCCAGCAGTGATCTAGCGCCTAATACGCAGTATTTT
CASSDLAPNTQYF
>TRBJ2-3|TRBV5-1|NA|TRBD1
TGCGCCAGCAGTCGAGACAGGGGCACAGATACGCAGTATTTT
CASSRDRGTDTQYF
>TRBJ1-5|TRBV19|once|NA
TGTGCCAGTAGTATCAGGGGTGGCGGCAATCAGCCCCAGCATTTT
CASSIRGGGNQPQHF
>TRBJ2-2|TRBV5-1|few|TRBD2
TGCGCCAGCAGCTCGGGACTAGCGGGGACGAACACCGGGGAGCTGTTTTTT
CASSSGLAGTNTGELFF
>TRBJ2-6|TRBV4-2|NA|TRBD1
TGTGCCAGCAGTCCATGGACAGGAAGTTCTGGGGCCAACGTCCTGACTTTC
CASSPWTGSSGANVLTF
>TRBJ1-3|TRBV2|NA|NA
TGTGCCAGCCGGGGGGGGTTCTCTGGAAACACCATATATTTT
CASRGGFSGNTIYF
>TRBJ1-6|TRBV28|NA|NA
TGTGCCAGCAGTAGGGGGGGGAATAATTCACCCCTCCACTTT
CASSRGGNNSPLHF
>TRBJ2-7|TRBV29-1|NA|TRBD1
TGCAGCGTTTCCGGGACAGGTTACGAGCAGTACTTC
CSVSGTGYEQYF
>TRBJ2-1|TRBV5-8|NA|NA
TGTGCCAGCAGCTTGCCCAACAGAAATGAGCAGTTCTTC
CASSLPNRNEQFF
>TRBJ1-6|TRBV5-1|NA|TRBD1
TGCGCCAGCAGCCGAAACAGGGGCGATAATTCACCCCTCCACTTT
CASSRNRGDNSPLHF
>TRBJ2-7|TRBV7-9|NA|TRBD1
TGTGCCGGACAGGACCGGGACAGGGGTCACGAGCAGTACTTC
CAGQDRDRGHEQYF
>TRBJ2-7|TRBV7-2|NA|TRBD1
TGTGCCAGCAGCCCAGACAGGGGAAACGGGGAGCAGTACTTC
CASSPDRGNGEQYF
>TRBJ2-1|TRBV4-3|NA|TRBD2
TGCGCCAGCAGCCAAGAAAGGCTGCGGGGGGGATACAATGAGCAGTTCTTC
CASSQERLRGGYNEQFF
>TRBJ2-3|TRBV7-2|once|TRBD2
TGTGCCAGCAGCTTAGCGGCGGGAGGGTTTGAGGATACGCAGTATTTT
CASSLAAGGFEDTQYF
>TRBJ2-7|TRBV7-6|NA|NA
TGTGCCAGCAGCTATACAGGGTCCGCCTACGAGCAGTACTTC
CASSYTGSAYEQYF
>TRBJ2-6|TRBV4-1|NA|NA
TGCGCCAGCAGCGATTACTTGCGCTCTGGGGCCAACGTCCTGACTTTC
CASSDYLRSGANVLTF
>TRBJ2-1|TRBV7-2|NA|TRBD1
TGTGCCAGCAGCTTAGTTCAGGGGGCCTACAATGAGCAGTTCTTC
CASSLVQGAYNEQFF
>TRBJ1-4|TRBV5-4|NA|TRBD1
TGTGCCAGCAGCTTGGCAGGACAGGGGCGGTTGGAAAAACTGTTTTTT
CASSLAGQGRLEKLFF
>TRBJ1-6|TRBV2|once|NA
TGTGCCAGCAGTTCCATTTCTTCACCCCTCCACTTT
CASSSISSPLHF
>TRBJ1-2|TRBV27|NA|TRBD1
TGTGCCAGCAGACAACCCCCGGGACAGGGGTATGGCTACACCTTC
CASRQPPGQGYGYTF
>TRBJ2-3|TRBV4-1|NA|TRBD2
TGCGCCAGCAGCCTGAGACTAGCGGAGACAGATACGCAGTATTTT
CASSLRLAETDTQYF
>TRBJ2-3|TRBV7-2|NA|TRBD2
TGTGCCAGCAGCTCGACTAGCGGGGGGGTGGGTACGCAGTATTTT
CASSSTSGGVGTQYF
>TRBJ2-2|TRBV5-4|NA|NA
TGTGCCAGCAGCTTGCTTAACACCGGGGAGCTGTTTTTT
CASSLLNTGELFF
>TRBJ2-7|TRBV15|NA|TRBD1
TGTGCCACCAGGGGGGACAGGAACTACGAGCAGTACTTC
CATRGDRNYEQYF
>TRBJ2-7|TRBV5-4|NA|TRBD2
TGTGCCAGCAGCCTGGGGCTAGCGGAGAACTACGAGCAGTACTTC
CASSLGLAENYEQYF
>TRBJ1-3|TRBV19|NA|TRBD1
TGTGCCAGTAGTACAGGGGGCCACGGAAACACCATATATTTT
CASSTGGHGNTIYF
>TRBJ1-1|TRBV28|NA|NA
TGTGCCAGCAGGGCGCATGGAGACACTGAAGCTTTCTTT
CASRAHGDTEAFF
>TRBJ1-2|TRBV6-5|NA|TRBD1
TGTGCCAGCAGAAGACAGGGGGCATGGTACACCTTC
CASRRQGAWYTF
>TRBJ2-2|TRBV7-2|NA|TRBD1
TGTGCCAGCAGCTTAAGGACAGGGGGGACCGGGGAGCTGTTTTTT
CASSLRTGGTGELFF